The 9 T cell receptor beta chains given below trace back to one sample, sequenced in a study of cytomegalovirus exposure and HLA in healthy donors. Data came from immunoSEQ multiplex PCR; TCRdb stores just in-frame clones and leaves some out. The table has some 76,000 clones, roughly 94% seen once. Material: PBMCs. These receptor sequences come from a young woman in good health and CMV-seropositive.

This rearrangement joins TRBV9 to TRBJ2-6, with 11 bases lining up with TRBD1. After removal of 3 bases from V and 4 bases from J, the junction contained 12 bases not matched to a gene. The germline V gene encodes CDR1 SGDLS and CDR2 YYNGEE. There are 19 residues in the CDR3. The chain's CDR3 is CASSDPRGQGALGANVLTF. CDR3 sequence (DNA): TGTGCCAGCAGCGATCCCAGAGGACAGGGGGCGCTGGGGGCCAACGTCCTGACTTTC.

The gene calls are TRBV9 and TRBJ1-1; 8 nucleotides line up with TRBD1. Per the germline V gene, CDR1 is SGDLS and CDR2 is YYNGEE. The CDR3 has 14 amino acids. The V and J ends lost 0 bases and 5 bases, in that order; junction bases with no gene match: 3. CDR3 in amino acids: CASSVEDRETEAFF. DNA of the CDR3: TGTGCCAGCAGCGTAGAGGACAGGGAAACTGAAGCTTTCTTT.

The rearrangement uses TRBV7-2 and TRBJ1-2; TRBD1 matches at 9 bases. The CDR3 covers 13 residues. Unmatched junction bases numbered 8, after V lost 7 bases and J lost 8 bases. Germline V gives CDR1 SGHTA, CDR2 FQGNSA. The CDR3 is CASTPGGTGGYTF. The CDR3 coding sequence is TGTGCCAGCACCCCTGGGGGGACAGGGGGCTACACCTTC. The variable domain in full, completed from reference TRBV7-2 and TRBJ1-2, reads GAGVSQSPSNKVTEKGKDVELRCDPISGHTALYWYRQSLGQGLEFLIYFQGNSAPDKSGLPSDRFSAERTGGSVSTLTIQRTQQEDSAVYLCASTPGGTGGYTFGSGTRLTVV.

This chain uses TRBV7-3 with TRBJ1-1; the D is unclear. The CDR3 has 14 amino acids. The germline gives CDR1 SGHTA, CDR2 FQGTGA. Trimming cost V 8 bases and J 1 base, with 14 bases left between them. CDR3 nucleotide sequence: TGTGCCAGCGGTTTCCTGGGGAGGAACACTGAAGCTTTCTTT. Residues: CASGFLGRNTEAFF.

The chain has TRBV7-2 and TRBJ1-1, with TRBD1 as a possible D gene (5 bases). The CDR3 is 14 amino acids. Between the trimmed V and J ends, which lost 1 base and 6 bases, there was a span of 12 bases. Germline V gene data show CDR1 as SGHTA and CDR2 as FQGNSA. The CDR3, as DNA: TGTGCCAGCAGCTTAGGTAGGGGAACAGCTGAAGCTTTCTTT. It yields the protein CASSLGRGTAEAFF.

The genes are TRBV30 and TRBJ1-1, with TRBD1 matching over 11 bases. This CDR3 contains 15 residues. The germline V gene has CDR1 GTSNPN and CDR2 SVGIG (reference sequence). J was trimmed by 4 bases and V by 1 base; bases with no gene match: 5. CDR3 sequence (DNA): TGTGCCTGGAGTGACGGCGGACAGGGGGCCACTGAAGCTTTCTTT. This codes for CAWSDGGQGATEAFF. The full variable domain, with the rest looked up from reference TRBV30 and TRBJ1-1, is SQTIHQWPATLVQPVGSPLSLECTVEGTSNPNLYWYRQAAGRGLQLLFYSVGIGQISSEVPQNLSASRPQDRQFILSSKKLLLSDSGFYLCAWSDGGQGATEAFFGQGTRLTVV.

V usage is TRBV28 and J usage is TRBJ2-7, with 8 bases aligning to TRBD2. The junction had 14 bases not matched to a gene; V was cut back by 4 bases and J by 0 bases. The length of the CDR3 is 18 residues. Germline loops: CDR1 MDHEN, CDR2 SYDVKM. The CDR3 spells CASSSTAPGRGASYEQYF. CDR3 sequence (DNA): TGTGCCAGCAGTTCGACCGCTCCTGGGCGGGGGGCCTCCTACGAGCAGTACTTC. Drawing the rest from reference TRBV28 and TRBJ2-7, the complete variable domain is DVKVTQSSRYLVKRTGEKVFLECVQDMDHENMFWYRQDPGLGLRLIYFSYDVKMKEKGDIPEGYSVSREKKERFSLILESASTNQTSMYLCASSSTAPGRGASYEQYFGPGTRLTVT.

In DNA form, the CDR3 reads TGTGCCAGCAGCTTAGCCGGGACTGGATACTACGAGCAGTACTTC. As protein: CASSLAGTGYYEQYF. The chain is built from TRBV7-9 and TRBJ2-7, with D maybe TRBD2 (6 bases). The CDR3 is 15 amino acids. Germline V lookup: CDR1 SEHNR, CDR2 FQNEAQ (reference sequence). The V and J ends lost 0 bases and 3 bases respectively, with 12 bases between them. Drawing the rest from reference TRBV7-9 and TRBJ2-7, the complete variable domain is DTGVSQNPRHKITKRGQNVTFRCDPISEHNRLYWYRQTLGQGPEFLTYFQNEAQLEKSRLLSDRFSAERPKGSFSTLEIQRTEQGDSAMYLCASSLAGTGYYEQYFGPGTRLTVT.

The gene calls are TRBV4-1 and TRBJ1-5; no definite D call. The CDR3 consists of 17 residues. Trimming shortened V by 4 bases and J by 4 bases, and 20 bases separated the two germline ends. Germline V gene sequence: CDR1 MGHRA, CDR2 YSYEKL. The CDR3 loop is CASSLTPPGGRNQPQHF. The CDR3 DNA reads as TGCGCCAGCAGCCTCACGCCCCCGGGAGGGCGAAATCAGCCCCAGCATTTT.